This passage covers 15 T cell receptor beta chains from one sample sequenced in a study of blood T cell repertoires in COVID-19. Generated by immunoSEQ multiplex PCR, the TCRdb table keeps only in-frame clones and is missing some. The sample lists roughly 250,000 clones, about nine tenths occurring once. Sequenced: PBMCs or T cells enriched from blood (not recorded which). These TCRs come from a woman aged 40 to 50 with acute COVID-19.

The J gene is TRBJ2-1, the V gene TRBV7-9, with TRBD2 matching 12 bases. The CDR3 contains 15 residues. In germline, CDR1 is SEHNR, CDR2 FQNEAQ (reference sequence). The junction had 4 bases not matched to a gene; V was cut back by 5 bases and J by 5 bases. The CDR3 is CASSPWTSGNNEQFF. In DNA, the CDR3 is TGTGCCAGCAGCCCCTGGACTAGCGGGAACAATGAGCAGTTCTTC. Full variable domain (remainder filled in from reference TRBV7-9 and TRBJ2-1): DTGVSQNPRHKITKRGQNVTFRCDPISEHNRLYWYRQTLGQGPEFLTYFQNEAQLEKSRLLSDRFSAERPKGSFSTLEIQRTEQGDSAMYLCASSPWTSGNNEQFFGPGTRLTVL.

The V and J genes are TRBV27 and TRBJ1-5; the match to TRBD1 covers 8 bases. The CDR3 covers 16 residues. Trimming removed 7 bases from V and 4 bases from J; junction bases left unmatched: 12. Germline V lookup: CDR1 MNHEY, CDR2 SMNVEV (reference sequence). CDR3: CASTLGGTGPNQPQHF. Here the CDR3 DNA reads TGTGCCAGCACCCTAGGGGGGACAGGCCCGAATCAGCCCCAGCATTTT.

The gene calls are TRBV18 and TRBJ1-1, with D possibly being TRBD1 (5 bases). The V and J ends lost 5 bases and 3 bases respectively, with 16 bases between them. CDR3 length equals 15 residues. Germline V CDR1 and CDR2: KGHSH, LQKENI. DNA for the CDR3: TGTGCCAGCTCAGCGGACCTAGGGGCCGACACTGAAGCTTTCTTT. Translated, it gives CASSADLGADTEAFF.

The chain joins TRBV6-1 to TRBJ2-4; D unresolved. CDR1 and CDR2 from the germline V gene are MNHNS and SASEGT. CDR3 length: 15 residues. Trimming removed 5 bases at V and 1 base at J, with 12 bases between. DNA for the CDR3: TGTGCCAGCAGTCTCCCCGTCCTGGCCAAAAACATTCAGTACTTC. It encodes CASSLPVLAKNIQYF.

This clone occurred once. V and J are TRBV3-1 (or the pseudogene TRBV3-2) and TRBJ2-7; no clear D gene. The V gene lost 1 base and the J gene lost 3 bases, with 13 bases spanning the gap. This CDR3 region has 15 residues. Germline CDR1 and CDR2: LGHDT and YNNKEL (reference sequence). CDR3 nucleotides: TGTGCCAGCAGCCAAGGGGCTCAGAAGTTCTACGAGCAGTACTTC. Amino acids: CASSQGAQKFYEQYF.

The rearrangement uses TRBV7-2 and TRBJ2-1, with a possible D match to TRBD1 (5 bases). The CDR3 is 13 residues long. The V end was cut by 1 base, the J end by 7 bases, with 8 bases between. The germline gives CDR1 SGHTA, CDR2 FQGNSA. CDR3 loop: CASSLGRDNEQFF. The CDR3 DNA reads TGTGCCAGCAGCTTAGGCAGGGATAATGAGCAGTTCTTC. The variable domain in full, with the rest retrieved from reference TRBV7-2 and TRBJ2-1, is GAGVSQSPSNKVTEKGKDVELRCDPISGHTALYWYRQSLGQGLEFLIYFQGNSAPDKSGLPSDRFSAERTGGSVSTLTIQRTQQEDSAVYLCASSLGRDNEQFFGPGTRLTVL.

V gene TRBV19 combines with J gene TRBJ1-1; no definite D call. Looked up from germline, CDR1 is LNHDA and CDR2 is SQIVND (reference sequence). The CDR3 runs 15 residues. Trimming took off 7 bases at V and 0 bases at J, with 15 bases between the two ends. The CDR3 DNA reads TGTGCCAGTATCCCGGGAGGCCCTCTGAACACTGAAGCTTTCTTT. Translated, it gives CASIPGGPLNTEAFF.

The chain recombines TRBV14 with TRBJ1-1, with D hard to call. CDR3 length equals 16 residues. Trimming took 0 bases from V and 6 from J, leaving 17 bases between them. Germline CDR1 SGHDN, CDR2 FVKESK. The chain's CDR3 is CASSQDGPNPGAEAFF. Written as DNA, the CDR3 is TGTGCCAGCAGCCAAGATGGACCAAACCCCGGGGCTGAAGCTTTCTTT. Looking up the rest from reference TRBV14 and TRBJ1-1 gives the full variable domain: EAGVTQFPSHSVIEKGQTVTLRCDPISGHDNLYWYRRVMGKEIKFLLHFVKESKQDESGMPNNRFLAERTGGTYSTLKVQPAELEDSGVYFCASSQDGPNPGAEAFFGQGTRLTVV.

V is TRBV27 and J is TRBJ2-1; tentative D call: TRBD1 (6 bases). Trimming left V 8 bases short and J 5 bases short, with 25 bases between. In germline, CDR1 is MNHEY, CDR2 SMNVEV (reference sequence). This CDR3 spans 17 amino acids. CDR3: CASSQIRDKIRNNEQFF. The CDR3 DNA is TGTGCCAGCTCGCAGATCCGGGACAAAATTAGGAACAATGAGCAGTTCTTC.

This clone was observed a single time. J is TRBJ2-1 and V is TRBV9, with TRBD1 matching over 9 bases. Germline values: CDR1 SGDLS, CDR2 YYNGEE. The CDR3 spans 15 residues. Losses at the gene ends were 2 bases for V and 4 bases for J; bases not matched to a gene: 4. CDR3 region: CASSVRDRAYNEQFF. The CDR3 DNA sequence: TGTGCCAGCAGCGTTCGGGACAGGGCTTACAATGAGCAGTTCTTC.

A few counts support this clone. The rearrangement joins TRBV3-1 (or the pseudogene TRBV3-2) to TRBJ1-4; TRBD1 agrees at 11 bases. V was pared by 7 bases and J by 0 bases, with 4 bases of the junction left unmatched. The CDR3 is 16 amino acids. Germline assignment: CDR1 LGHDT and CDR2 YNNKEL (reference sequence). DNA of the CDR3: TGTGCCAGCAACGGGACAGGGGGAACAACTAATGAAAAACTGTTTTTT. Its translation: CASNGTGGTTNEKLFF.

The genes are TRBV19 and TRBJ1-1; D is perhaps TRBD1 (6 bases). Germline CDR1 reads LNHDA; CDR2 reads SQIVND (reference sequence). The CDR3 is 15 amino acids. Trimming took off 9 bases at V and 4 bases at J, with 21 bases between the two ends. The chain's CDR3 is CASGVPYRVGTEAFF. The CDR3 coding sequence is TGTGCCAGCGGGGTTCCTTACAGGGTTGGCACTGAAGCTTTCTTT.

The V and J genes are TRBV6-5 and TRBJ1-2; TRBD1 matches 7 bases. CDR3 size: 13 residues. Germline V lookup: CDR1 MNHEY, CDR2 SVGAGI. J was trimmed by 7 bases and V by 8 bases; bases with no gene match: 10. In DNA form, the CDR3 reads TGTGCCAGCTCCCCCCGGGACAGACGTGGCTACACCTTC. It encodes CASSPRDRRGYTF.

The chain joins TRBV28 to TRBJ2-7, with TRBD2 as a possible D gene (7 bases). Trimming left V 11 bases short and J 2 bases short, with 19 bases between. This CDR3 region has 14 residues. CDR1 is MDHEN and CDR2 is SYDVKM in the germline V gene. The CDR3, as DNA: TGTGCCGCTGGGGGCGGGAGAACGCCCTACGAGCAGTACTTC. Translation gives CAAGGGRTPYEQYF.

The chain carries TRBV11-1 and TRBJ1-4, with 11 bases matching TRBD1. Germline V gene data show CDR1 as SGHAT and CDR2 as FQDESV (reference sequence). The V segment lost 5 bases and the J segment 2 bases; nucleotides outside the gene matches: 4. CDR3 length equals 16 residues. CDR3: CASSTGQGATNEKLFF. CDR3 DNA: TGTGCCAGCAGCACCGGACAGGGGGCTACTAATGAAAAACTGTTTTTT.